This TCR beta chain was identified during a study of OX40 agonist ivuxolimab in advanced cancers. Generated by immunoSEQ multiplex PCR, the TCRdb table keeps only in-frame clones and is missing some. The repertoire holds 70,000 to 100,000 clones, with 70% to 90% as singletons. This CDR3 has 17 residues. V dropped 1 base and J dropped 0 bases, with 13 bases sitting between them. Germline CDR1 reads MGHRA; CDR2 reads YSYEKL. The input for sequencing was CD4+ or CD8+ T cells sorted from blood, taken in a trial of the OX40 agonist ivuxolimab. This sequence originates from an adult with an advanced solid tumor such as melanoma, head and neck, liver or kidney cancer. The chain carries TRBV4-1 and TRBJ1-3, with no clear D. The CDR3 DNA follows: TGCGCCAGCAGCCAAGTTTTGGGCCCTACCTCTGGAAACACCATATATTTT. Its protein is CASSQVLGPTSGNTIYF.